These 10 T cell receptor beta chains share one sample of origin, sequenced in a study of shared clonotypes between healthy human individuals. Method: immunoSEQ multiplex PCR; TCRdb's copy keeps in-frame clones and lacks some. This sample has 850,000 to 1,200,000 clones, with roughly 80% found just once. Sequencing was performed on memory CD4+ T cells sorted from blood. The subset here: CD45RA-negative fraction. The receptors come from a man between 18 and 35 years old in good health.

Regarding this clone: The sample carries other DNA sequences with the same CDR3. The V and J genes are TRBV18 and TRBJ2-5; no firm D call. The germline V and J ends were trimmed by 3 bases and 5 bases, with 7 bases remaining between them. Germline CDR1 reads KGHSH; CDR2 reads LQKENI. The CDR3 length is 12 residues. The CDR3 DNA reads as TGTGCCAGCTCACCGGTCTCGGAGACCCAGTACTTC. This translates into CASSPVSETQYF.

The chain uses TRBV5-4 and TRBJ2-3; D remains unclear. This CDR3 has 13 amino acids. Looked up from germline, CDR1 is SGHNT and CDR2 is YYREEE (reference sequence). Trimming removed 4 bases from V and 2 bases from J, with 8 bases in between. This CDR3 reads CASSPTTTDTQYF. The CDR3 nucleotides read TGTGCCAGCAGCCCCACGACCACAGATACGCAGTATTTT.

The gene calls are TRBV2 and TRBJ2-7, with a tentative D call TRBD2 (6 bases). V lost 7 bases and J 6 bases, leaving 13 bases between the germline ends. There are 12 residues in the CDR3. Germline V lookup: CDR1 SNHLY, CDR2 FYNNEI. CDR3 sequence (DNA): TGTGCCAGCATTCGGGACTCTGGCGAGCAGTACTTC. Encoded protein: CASIRDSGEQYF.

The genes are TRBV28 and TRBJ1-5; 8 bases fit TRBD1. Trimming cost V 6 bases and J 7 bases; bases outside gene matches: 11. The CDR3 loop spans 15 amino acids. Germline lookup yields CDR1 MDHEN and CDR2 SYDVKM. CDR3 DNA: TGTGCCAGCAGCCCCGACAGGGGCCAGCGGCAGCCCCAGCATTTT. Translating it yields CASSPDRGQRQPQHF.

The chain combines TRBV19 with TRBJ1-6; D possibly corresponds to TRBD1 (5 bases). Trimming pared 8 bases from V and 6 bases from J, leaving 11 bases between. The CDR3 contains 13 residues. Per germline, CDR1 LNHDA and CDR2 SQIVND (reference sequence). The CDR3 bases are TGTGCCAGTCGAGAACAGGCTAATTCACCCCTCCACTTT. This translates into CASREQANSPLHF.

This clone appeared a few times. The chain couples TRBV7-2 to TRBJ1-2; D ambiguous. The CDR3 has 14 residues. Germline values: CDR1 SGHTA, CDR2 FQGNSA. V gave up 4 bases and J gave up 3 bases, with 12 bases separating them. DNA of the CDR3: TGTGCCAGCAGCTCCTTCCAGGTTGACTATGGCTACACCTTC. This translates into CASSSFQVDYGYTF.

The chain employs TRBV18 and TRBJ1-1; TRBD1 is a possible D gene (6 bases). The germline CDR1 and CDR2 sequences are KGHSH and LQKENI. The V end lost 2 bases, the J end lost 4 bases, and 11 bases lay between the germline ends. The CDR3 is made up of 14 amino acids. CDR3 bases: TGTGCCAGCTCACCAATTGAGGGGGGCACTGAAGCTTTCTTT. It encodes CASSPIEGGTEAFF.

This clone was counted once. In DNA, the CDR3 is TGTGCCAGCAGTCTGGACAGGGGGCGCAACTATGGCTACACCTTC. It specifies CASSLDRGRNYGYTF. This chain connects TRBV27 to TRBJ1-2, with 11 bases lining up with TRBD1. V lost 5 bases to trimming and J lost 2 bases; unmatched junction nucleotides: 4. The CDR3 spans 15 residues. Germline CDR1 reads MNHEY; CDR2 reads SMNVEV (reference sequence).

The chain uses TRBV6-7 and TRBJ2-6; D ambiguous. TRBV6-7 is an open reading frame, and its role is uncertain. The CDR3 sequence is 18 residues long. V shed 2 bases and J shed 2 bases, with 16 bases lying between them. The CDR3 sequence is CASSYIQITPPGANVLTF. CDR3 nucleotide sequence: TGTGCCAGCAGTTACATACAGATCACACCCCCTGGGGCCAACGTCCTGACTTTC.

This sequence joins TRBV6-5 and TRBJ2-7; 8 bases line up with TRBD1. J lost 6 bases, V lost 1 base, and 5 bases had no gene match. Germline CDR1 reads MNHEY; CDR2 reads SVGAGI. The CDR3 has 14 amino acids. CDR3 sequence: CASSYFPQGGEQYF. In DNA form, the CDR3 reads TGTGCCAGCAGTTACTTTCCACAGGGGGGCGAGCAGTACTTC.